Presented here are 26 T cell receptor beta chains from one specimen sequenced in a study of graft-versus-host responses after intestinal transplantation. Generated by immunoSEQ multiplex PCR, the TCRdb table keeps only in-frame clones and is missing some. This table has 13,000 to 15,000 clones, around a third appearing once. The source material was alloreactive CD4+ T cells from a mixed lymphocyte reaction culture, sampled before intestinal transplant. As to subset: CFSE-low proliferating T cells sorted from roughly six-day pre-transplant mixed lymphocyte reaction (GvH or HvG direction). The receptors here all came from a human patient who received an intestinal transplant.

V and J are TRBV28 and TRBJ1-6, with D possibly matching TRBD1 (6 bases). This CDR3 is built from 18 residues. Germline V CDR1 and CDR2: MDHEN, SYDVKM. V lost 4 bases and J 3 bases, leaving 19 bases between the germline ends. CDR3 sequence reads: CASSSGRGYPSYNSPLHF. DNA for the CDR3: TGTGCCAGCAGTTCGGGTAGGGGGTACCCTAGCTATAATTCACCCCTCCACTTT.

This chain joins TRBV5-1 and TRBJ2-3, with D possibly being TRBD1 or TRBD2 (6 bases each). The CDR3 consists of 16 residues. Germline lookup yields CDR1 SGHRS and CDR2 YFSETQ. Deletions cut 0 bases from V and 0 bases from J, with 11 bases between. CDR3 sequence (DNA): TGCGCCAGCAGCTTGGAGGGGGGAACTAGCACAGATACGCAGTATTTT. Residues: CASSLEGGTSTDTQYF.

The V and J genes are TRBV28 and TRBJ1-1; D is uncertain. Germline-derived CDR1 and CDR2 are MDHEN and SYDVKM. V shed 5 bases and J shed 2 bases, with 9 bases lying between them. The CDR3 spans 13 residues. As DNA, the CDR3 is TGTGCCAGCAGTACGACCCTAAACACTGAAGCTTTCTTT. Translating gives CASSTTLNTEAFF.

This clone turned up a few times. The chain couples TRBV5-4 to TRBJ1-1; 8 bases are shared with TRBD1. This CDR3 has 15 residues. The V and J ends lost 1 base and 3 bases, in that order; junction bases with no gene match: 5. The germline gives CDR1 SGHNT, CDR2 YYREEE (reference sequence). CDR3 coding DNA: TGTGCCAGCAGCTTGACAGGGGGACGTTACACTGAAGCTTTCTTT. As protein: CASSLTGGRYTEAFF.

CDR3 nucleotides: TGCAGCGTAGGGAGTCGGGGGGTCGACTATGGCTACACCTTC. Translation: CSVGSRGVDYGYTF. The chain links TRBV29-1 to TRBJ1-2, with a weak D call TRBD1 (5 bases). The germline gives CDR1 SQVTM, CDR2 ANQGSEA. Trimming stripped 6 bases from V and 3 bases from J, with 17 bases between. This CDR3 comprises 14 residues.

The rearrangement links TRBV11-2 to TRBJ1-4; a possible D gene is TRBD1 (6 bases). V was shortened by 3 bases and J by 0 bases, with 11 bases between the two germline ends. Germline values: CDR1 SGHAT, CDR2 FQNNGV. CDR3 length: 16 amino acids. In nucleotides, the CDR3 is TGTGCCAGCAGCTTTGCAGGGGAGACAACTAATGAAAAACTGTTTTTT. Protein product: CASSFAGETTNEKLFF. Together with reference TRBV11-2 and TRBJ1-4, the CDR3 gives the full variable domain: EAGVAQSPRYKIIEKRQSVAFWCNPISGHATLYWYQQILGQGPKLLIQFQNNGVVDDSQLPKDRFSAERLKGVDSTLKIQPAKLEDSAVYLCASSFAGETTNEKLFFGSGTQLSVL.

Notes on this clone: The sample holds other DNA sequences that translate to the same CDR3. The chain uses TRBV5-1 and TRBJ2-1; tentatively, D is TRBD1 (6 bases). V lost 1 base, J lost 1 base, and 9 bases lay in between. The CDR3 has 15 amino acids. Per the germline V gene, CDR1 is SGHRS and CDR2 is YFSETQ. The DNA for the CDR3 is TGCGCCAGCAGCTTGCTCCAGGGGTCCTACAATGAGCAGTTCTTC. Translated, it gives CASSLLQGSYNEQFF. Full variable domain (outside the CDR3, taken from reference TRBV5-1 and TRBJ2-1): KAGVTQTPRYLIKTRGQQVTLSCSPISGHRSVSWYQQTPGQGLQFLFEYFSETQRNKGNFPGRFSGRQFSNSRSEMNVSTLELGDSALYLCASSLLQGSYNEQFFGPGTRLTVL.

In its sample, this clone is large. This chain uses TRBV18 with TRBJ1-5; TRBD1 might be the D (6 bases). In germline, CDR1 is KGHSH, CDR2 LQKENI. V was clipped by 3 bases and J by 3 bases, with 12 bases between them. The CDR3 length is 15 residues. The CDR3 region has the DNA TGTGCCAGCTCACCTATAGGACAGCCCAATCAGCCCCAGCATTTT. The encoded protein is CASSPIGQPNQPQHF.

The rearrangement links TRBV28 to TRBJ1-4, with no clear D. Trimming cost V 3 bases and J 8 bases, with 13 bases left between them. The CDR3 runs to 14 residues. The germline V gene encodes CDR1 MDHEN and CDR2 SYDVKM. In DNA form, the CDR3 reads TGTGCCAGCAGTTTCGACTCACTGGGGGAAAAACTGTTTTTT. As protein: CASSFDSLGEKLFF.

The J gene is TRBJ1-5, the V gene TRBV30, with D possibly matching TRBD1 (5 bases). The germline V gene encodes CDR1 GTSNPN and CDR2 SVGIG (reference sequence). The CDR3 consists of 15 residues. V lost 1 base and J 1 base, leaving 11 bases between the germline ends. Written as DNA, the CDR3 is TGTGCCTGGAGTGCCATAAGGGGAAGCAATCAGCCCCAGCATTTT. Protein: CAWSAIRGSNQPQHF.

A word on this clone: This likely stems from a read error, as it lies one base from a far larger clone. The gene calls are TRBV19 and TRBJ1-1; TRBD1 matches at 7 bases. This CDR3 region has 15 residues. Germline V gene sequence: CDR1 LNHDA, CDR2 SQIVND (reference sequence). V trimming: 5 bases; J trimming: 5 bases; junction bases outside the gene matches: 11. The CDR3 DNA reads TGTGCCAGTAGTCTTCAAACAGGGGTTGGGACTGAAGCTTTCTTT. Amino acid sequence: CASSLQTGVGTEAFF.

This clone has more than one count but fewer than ten. This chain links TRBV6-4 with TRBJ2-1; 7 bases are a match to TRBD2. The trim removed 4 bases at V and 5 bases at J, leaving 8 bases unmatched. Germline V CDR1 and CDR2: MRHNA, SNTAGT. This CDR3 is 15 amino acids long. The CDR3 bases are TGTGCCAGCAGTGTTGAGTCTAGCGGCAACAATGAGCAGTTCTTC. It encodes CASSVESSGNNEQFF.

The chain is built from TRBV7-9 and TRBJ1-1; D ambiguous. This CDR3 comprises 15 residues. Germline CDR1 SEHNR, CDR2 FQNEAQ (reference sequence). Deletions cut 2 bases from V and 4 bases from J, with 14 bases between. This CDR3 is CASSLMAGAGTEAFF. For the CDR3, the DNA is TGTGCCAGCAGCTTAATGGCAGGTGCTGGCACTGAAGCTTTCTTT.

This clone has a single count. The V gene is TRBV5-1, the J gene TRBJ2-1, with 14 bases fitting TRBD2. This CDR3 has 17 amino acids. Germline CDR1 is SGHRS and CDR2 is YFSETQ. Trimming at V came to 4 bases and at J to 8 bases, leaving 11 bases not matched to a gene. The CDR3, as DNA: TGCGCCAGCAGCCTCCCCCGGACTAGCGGGAGGATGGATGAGCAGTTCTTC. This translates into CASSLPRTSGRMDEQFF.

This chain links TRBV2 with TRBJ2-5; D possibly corresponds to TRBD1 (6 bases). The V end lost 6 bases, the J end lost 1 base, and 15 bases lay between the germline ends. This CDR3 spans 15 amino acids. Germline assignment: CDR1 SNHLY and CDR2 FYNNEI. CDR3 sequence: CASRAGAAFQETQYF. CDR3 bases: TGTGCCAGCAGGGCAGGGGCGGCCTTCCAAGAGACCCAGTACTTC. The full variable domain, in which reference TRBV2 and TRBJ2-5 provide the parts outside the CDR3, is EPEVTQTPSHQVTQMGQEVILRCVPISNHLYFYWYRQILGQKVEFLVSFYNNEISEKSEIFDDQFSVERPDGSNFTLKIRSTKLEDSAMYFCASRAGAAFQETQYFGPGTRLLVL.

This chain links TRBV18 with TRBJ2-5; D gene ambiguous. The CDR3 is 13 amino acids. The V end lost 3 bases, the J end lost 9 bases, and 14 bases lay between the germline ends. CDR1 is KGHSH, CDR2 LQKENI, per germline. CDR3 in amino acids: CASSPKGLVAQYF. The CDR3 coding sequence is TGTGCCAGCTCACCTAAGGGATTGGTGGCCCAGTACTTC.

This clone was found once. This chain joins TRBV2 and TRBJ2-2; TRBD1 matches at 7 bases. With V trimmed by 6 bases and J by 4 bases, 5 bases remained unmatched. CDR1 and CDR2 (germline): SNHLY, FYNNEI. The CDR3 runs 14 residues. CDR3 bases: TGTGCCAGCAGCCCTTCAGGGGGCACCGGGGAGCTGTTTTTT. Translation gives CASSPSGGTGELFF.

The rearrangement joins TRBV5-1 to TRBJ2-7, with 10 bases identical to TRBD2. Germline loops: CDR1 SGHRS, CDR2 YFSETQ. J was trimmed by 6 bases and V by 3 bases; bases with no gene match: 9. The CDR3 covers 15 residues. Here the CDR3 reads CASSSRVAGGSEQYF. CDR3 coding DNA: TGCGCCAGCAGCTCCCGCGTAGCGGGAGGTAGCGAGCAGTACTTC. The variable domain in full, completed from reference TRBV5-1 and TRBJ2-7, reads KAGVTQTPRYLIKTRGQQVTLSCSPISGHRSVSWYQQTPGQGLQFLFEYFSETQRNKGNFPGRFSGRQFSNSRSEMNVSTLELGDSALYLCASSSRVAGGSEQYFGPGTRLTVT.

The V gene is TRBV18, the J gene TRBJ2-5; D remains unclear. The V end lost 1 base, the J end lost 4 bases, and 7 bases lay between the germline ends. The length of the CDR3 is 13 residues. Germline CDR1 is KGHSH and CDR2 is LQKENI. CDR3 residues: CASSPLEGETQYF. DNA for the CDR3: TGTGCCAGCTCACCACTTGAAGGAGAGACCCAGTACTTC.

The chain uses TRBV5-1 and TRBJ2-1; possible D gene TRBD2, 6 bases. V lost 4 bases and J 0 bases, leaving 14 bases between the germline ends. The germline CDR1 and CDR2 sequences are SGHRS and YFSETQ. This CDR3 region has 16 residues. DNA for the CDR3: TGCGCCAGCAGCATGCAGGGACTTAGCTCCTACAATGAGCAGTTCTTC. Protein product: CASSMQGLSSYNEQFF.

The rearrangement uses TRBV6-1 and TRBJ2-4; maybe TRBD1 (6 bases). This CDR3 has 19 residues. V was clipped by 4 bases and J by 0 bases, with 22 bases between them. Germline V gene sequence: CDR1 MNHNS, CDR2 SASEGT. CDR3 sequence (DNA): TGTGCCAGCAGTGGGGCCGGGACACCGGTCCATCTAGCCAAAAACATTCAGTACTTC. This translates into CASSGAGTPVHLAKNIQYF.

The chain joins TRBV10-3 to TRBJ1-2; weak D call: TRBD1 (5 bases). Germline values: CDR1 ENHRY, CDR2 SYGVKD. Trimming shortened V by 10 bases and J by 4 bases, and 13 bases separated the two germline ends. CDR3 length: 12 residues. CDR3 loop: CASRAGGYGYTF. CDR3 nucleotides: TGTGCCAGCAGGGCAGGAGGCTATGGCTACACCTTC.

By share, this clone counts as medium-sized. V gene TRBV19 combines with J gene TRBJ1-5; D is ambiguous. Per the germline V gene, CDR1 is LNHDA and CDR2 is SQIVND (reference sequence). The V end lost 3 bases, the J end lost 1 base, and 7 bases lay between the germline ends. This CDR3 region has 14 residues. The CDR3 bases are TGTGCCAGTAGTATTTGGGGAAGCAATCAGCCCCAGCATTTT. Translating gives CASSIWGSNQPQHF.

The chain recombines TRBV5-1 with TRBJ2-1; D perhaps matches TRBD2 (6 bases). The CDR3 consists of 16 residues. V lost 0 bases, J lost 7 bases, and 17 bases lay in between. Germline V gene lookup returns CDR1 SGHRS and CDR2 YFSETQ. The CDR3 sequence: CASSLAAGLRPNEQFF. CDR3 DNA sequence: TGCGCCAGCAGCTTGGCCGCGGGACTCCGACCAAATGAGCAGTTCTTC.

In the case of this clone: A junction boundary mismatches the germline segment, possibly from a read error. The chain combines TRBV7-6 with TRBJ2-7; TRBD2 might be the D (5 bases). CDR1 is SGHVS and CDR2 is FNYEAQ in the germline V gene. This CDR3 is 11 amino acids long. As DNA, the CDR3 is TGTGCCAGCAGCTTAGATACAGAGCGGCGGTTC. Encoded protein: CASSLDTERRF.

This clone was seen a handful of times. The CDR3 loop is CASSYSTANTGELFF. DNA for the CDR3: TGTGCCAGCAGTTACTCGACAGCGAACACCGGGGAGCTGTTTTTT. V is TRBV6-6 and J is TRBJ2-2; weak D call: TRBD1 (5 bases). The CDR3 runs 15 residues. V was pared by 0 bases and J by 0 bases, with 5 bases between. CDR1 and CDR2 (germline): MNHNY, SVGAGI (reference sequence).